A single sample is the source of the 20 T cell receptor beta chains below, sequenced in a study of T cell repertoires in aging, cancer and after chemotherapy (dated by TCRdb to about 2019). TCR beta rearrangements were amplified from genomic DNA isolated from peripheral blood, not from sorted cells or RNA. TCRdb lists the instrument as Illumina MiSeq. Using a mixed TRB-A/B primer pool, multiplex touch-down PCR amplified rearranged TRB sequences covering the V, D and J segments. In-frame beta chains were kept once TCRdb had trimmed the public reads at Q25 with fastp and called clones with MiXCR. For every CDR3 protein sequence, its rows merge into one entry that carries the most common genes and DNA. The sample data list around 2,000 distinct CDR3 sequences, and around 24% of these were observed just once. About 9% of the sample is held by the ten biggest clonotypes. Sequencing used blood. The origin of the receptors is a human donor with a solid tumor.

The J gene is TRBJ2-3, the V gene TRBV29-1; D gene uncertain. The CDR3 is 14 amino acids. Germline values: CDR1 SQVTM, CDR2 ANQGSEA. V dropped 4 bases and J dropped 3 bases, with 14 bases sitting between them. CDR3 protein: CSVGHGVGTDTQYF. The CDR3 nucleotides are TGCAGCGTTGGACATGGAGTTGGAACAGATACGCAGTATTTT.

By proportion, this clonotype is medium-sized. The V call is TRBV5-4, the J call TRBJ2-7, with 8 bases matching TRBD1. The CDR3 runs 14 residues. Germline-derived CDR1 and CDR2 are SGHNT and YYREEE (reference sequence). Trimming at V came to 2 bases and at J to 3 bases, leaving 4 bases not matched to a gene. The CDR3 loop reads CASSFDRGSYEQYF. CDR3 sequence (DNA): TGTGCCAGCAGCTTCGACAGGGGAAGCTACGAGCAGTACTTC.

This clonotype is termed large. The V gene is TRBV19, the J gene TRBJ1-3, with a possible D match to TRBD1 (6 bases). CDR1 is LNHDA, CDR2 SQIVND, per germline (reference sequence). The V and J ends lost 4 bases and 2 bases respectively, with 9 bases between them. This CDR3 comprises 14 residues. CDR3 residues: CASSTRGTGNTIYF. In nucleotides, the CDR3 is TGTGCCAGTAGTACCAGGGGTACTGGAAACACCATATATTTT.

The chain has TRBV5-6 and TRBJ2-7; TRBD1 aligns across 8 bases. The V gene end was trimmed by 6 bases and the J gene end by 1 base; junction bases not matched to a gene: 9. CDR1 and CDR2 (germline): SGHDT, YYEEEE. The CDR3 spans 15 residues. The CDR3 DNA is TGTGCCAGCACCACGTGGGGACAGGATTCCTACGAGCAGTACTTC. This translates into CASTTWGQDSYEQYF.

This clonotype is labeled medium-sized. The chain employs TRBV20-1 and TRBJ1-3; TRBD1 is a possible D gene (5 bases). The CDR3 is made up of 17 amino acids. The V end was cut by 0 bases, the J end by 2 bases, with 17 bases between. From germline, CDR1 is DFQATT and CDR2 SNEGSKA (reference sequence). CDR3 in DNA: TGCAGTGCTAGAGATGAGTCAGGGACCGATACTGGAAACACCATATATTTT. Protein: CSARDESGTDTGNTIYF.

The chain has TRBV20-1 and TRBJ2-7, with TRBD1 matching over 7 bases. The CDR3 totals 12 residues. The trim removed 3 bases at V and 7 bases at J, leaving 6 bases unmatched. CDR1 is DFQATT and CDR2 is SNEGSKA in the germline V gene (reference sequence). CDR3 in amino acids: CSASGTANEQYF. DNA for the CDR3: TGCAGTGCTAGTGGGACAGCTAATGAGCAGTACTTC.

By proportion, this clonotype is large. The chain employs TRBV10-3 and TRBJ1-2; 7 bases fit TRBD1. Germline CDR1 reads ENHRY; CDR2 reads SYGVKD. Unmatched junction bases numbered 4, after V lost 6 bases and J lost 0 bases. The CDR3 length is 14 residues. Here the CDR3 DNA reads TGTGCCATCAGACCGGGACAGACTAACTATGGCTACACCTTC. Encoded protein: CAIRPGQTNYGYTF.

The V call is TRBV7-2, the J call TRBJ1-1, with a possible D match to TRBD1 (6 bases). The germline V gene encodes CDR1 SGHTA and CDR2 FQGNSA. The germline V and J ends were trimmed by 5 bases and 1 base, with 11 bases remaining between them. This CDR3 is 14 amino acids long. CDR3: CASSVGGANTEAFF. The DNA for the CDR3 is TGTGCCAGCAGCGTAGGGGGGGCGAACACTGAAGCTTTCTTT.

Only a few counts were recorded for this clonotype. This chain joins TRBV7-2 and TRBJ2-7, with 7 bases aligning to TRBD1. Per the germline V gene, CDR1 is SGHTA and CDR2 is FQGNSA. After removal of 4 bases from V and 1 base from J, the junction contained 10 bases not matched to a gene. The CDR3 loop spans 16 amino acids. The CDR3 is CASSYGVGGRSYEQYF. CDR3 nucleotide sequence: TGTGCCAGCAGCTATGGGGTAGGGGGCAGATCCTACGAGCAGTACTTC.

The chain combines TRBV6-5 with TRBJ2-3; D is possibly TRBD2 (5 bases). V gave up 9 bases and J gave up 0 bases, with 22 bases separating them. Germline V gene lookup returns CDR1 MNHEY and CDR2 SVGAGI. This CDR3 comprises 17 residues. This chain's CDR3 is CARRPQRTTPSTDTQYF. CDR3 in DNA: TGTGCCAGAAGGCCACAGCGGACCACCCCAAGCACAGATACGCAGTATTTT.

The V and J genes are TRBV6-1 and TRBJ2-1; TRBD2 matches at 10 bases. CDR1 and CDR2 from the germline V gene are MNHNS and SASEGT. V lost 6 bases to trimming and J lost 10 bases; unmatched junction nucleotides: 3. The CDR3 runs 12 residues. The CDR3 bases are TGTGCCAGCAGCTCGACTAGCGGGGAGCAGTTCTTC. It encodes CASSSTSGEQFF.

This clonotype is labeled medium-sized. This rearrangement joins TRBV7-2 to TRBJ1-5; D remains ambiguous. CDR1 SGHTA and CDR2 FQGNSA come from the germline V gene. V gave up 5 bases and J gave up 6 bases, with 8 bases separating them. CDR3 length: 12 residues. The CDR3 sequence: CASSGSGQPQHF. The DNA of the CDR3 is TGTGCCAGCAGCGGGAGCGGTCAGCCCCAGCATTTT.

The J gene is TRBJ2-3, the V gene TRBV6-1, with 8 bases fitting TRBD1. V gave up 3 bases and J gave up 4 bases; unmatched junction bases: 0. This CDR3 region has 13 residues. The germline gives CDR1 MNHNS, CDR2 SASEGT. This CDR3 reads CASSETGADTQYF. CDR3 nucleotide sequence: TGTGCCAGCAGTGAGACAGGGGCAGATACGCAGTATTTT.

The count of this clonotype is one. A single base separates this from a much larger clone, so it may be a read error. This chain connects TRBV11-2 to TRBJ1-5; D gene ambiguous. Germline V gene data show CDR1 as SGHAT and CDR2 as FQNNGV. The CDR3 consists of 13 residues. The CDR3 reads CVSSLDSNQPQHF. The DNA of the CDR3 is TGTGTCAGCAGCTTAGATAGCAATCAGCCCCAGCATTTT.

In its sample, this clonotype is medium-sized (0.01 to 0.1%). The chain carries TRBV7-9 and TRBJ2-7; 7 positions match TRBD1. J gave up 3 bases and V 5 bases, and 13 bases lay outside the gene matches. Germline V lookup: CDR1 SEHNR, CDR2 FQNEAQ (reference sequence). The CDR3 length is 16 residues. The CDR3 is CASSPPAGTAHYEQYF. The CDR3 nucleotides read TGTGCCAGCAGCCCCCCCGCCGGGACAGCACACTACGAGCAGTACTTC.

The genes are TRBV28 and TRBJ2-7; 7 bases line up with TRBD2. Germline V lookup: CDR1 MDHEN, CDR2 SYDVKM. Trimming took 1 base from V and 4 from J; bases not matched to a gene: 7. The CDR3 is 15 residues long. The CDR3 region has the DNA TGTGCCAGCAGTTTATCGGGGCTCGGGGGGTACGAGCAGTACTTC. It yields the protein CASSLSGLGGYEQYF. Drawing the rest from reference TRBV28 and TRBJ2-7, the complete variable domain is DVKVTQSSRYLVKRTGEKVFLECVQDMDHENMFWYRQDPGLGLRLIYFSYDVKMKEKGDIPEGYSVSREKKERFSLILESASTNQTSMYLCASSLSGLGGYEQYFGPGTRLTVT.

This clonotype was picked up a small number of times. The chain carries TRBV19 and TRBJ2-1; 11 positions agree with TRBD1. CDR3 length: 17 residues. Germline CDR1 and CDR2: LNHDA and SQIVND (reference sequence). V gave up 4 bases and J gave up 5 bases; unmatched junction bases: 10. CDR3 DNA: TGTGCCAGTAGTAGACGGGACAGGGGGGGAGGTGACAATGAGCAGTTCTTC. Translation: CASSRRDRGGGDNEQFF.

CDR3: CASSLTAGTEAFF. The DNA for the CDR3 is TGCGCCAGCAGCCTGACAGCGGGCACTGAAGCTTTCTTT. This chain connects TRBV5-1 to TRBJ1-1; maybe TRBD1 (5 bases). Trimming cost V 4 bases and J 4 bases, with 11 bases left between them. Per the germline V gene, CDR1 is SGHRS and CDR2 is YFSETQ. This CDR3 contains 13 residues.

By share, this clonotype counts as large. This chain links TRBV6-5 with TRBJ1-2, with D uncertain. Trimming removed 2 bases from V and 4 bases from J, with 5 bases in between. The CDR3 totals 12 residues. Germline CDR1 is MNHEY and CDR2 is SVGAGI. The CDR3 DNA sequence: TGTGCCAGCAGTTACCGGGGCTATGGCTACACCTTC. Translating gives CASSYRGYGYTF.

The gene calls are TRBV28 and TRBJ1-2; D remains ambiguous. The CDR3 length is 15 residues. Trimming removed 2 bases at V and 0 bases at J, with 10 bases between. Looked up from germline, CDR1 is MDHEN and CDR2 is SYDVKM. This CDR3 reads CASSLQTVANYGYTF. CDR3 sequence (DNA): TGTGCCAGCAGTTTACAAACGGTAGCTAACTATGGCTACACCTTC.